This is a list of T cell receptor beta chains from one sample in a study of OX40 agonist ivuxolimab in advanced cancers. Profiled with immunoSEQ multiplex PCR; TCRdb holds only in-frame clones, not every one. The sample contains more than 20,000 clones, roughly 73% of which appear only once. Sequences were derived from CD4+ or CD8+ T cells sorted from blood, sampled in a trial of the OX40 agonist ivuxolimab. The receptors were sampled from an adult with an advanced solid tumor such as melanoma, head and neck, liver or kidney cancer. Both conserved end residues are part of each CDR3. A D gene is named only where the DNA matches it firmly.

j_call	v_call	d_call	cdr3_length	cdr3_aa
TRBJ1-1	TRBV7-2	TRBD1	13	CASSFWTGTEAFF
TRBJ2-1	TRBV19	TRBD1	17	CASSIFGGQGVYNEQFF
TRBJ1-1	TRBV7-2	-	11	CASSLFAEAFF
-	TRBV28	-	15	CASSPAPFSAYEQYF
TRBJ1-5	TRBV28	-	14	CASKNRYSNQPQHF
TRBJ2-1	TRBV25-1	-	18	CASSELPGQSIFNNEQFF
TRBJ2-7	TRBV5-6	-	13	CASSPPGTYEQYF
TRBJ2-1	TRBV2	TRBD1	17	CASSHGQGAVSYNEQFF
TRBJ2-3	TRBV9	TRBD2	15	CASSVELAGTDTQYF
TRBJ2-3	TRBV2	-	16	CASSGRTVLHTDTQYF
TRBJ2-7	TRBV19	TRBD1	13	CASKFDRDYEQYF
TRBJ2-3	TRBV7-3	-	13	CASSALNTDTQYF
TRBJ1-5	TRBV6-6	TRBD1	14	CASSATGGHQPQHF
TRBJ2-7	TRBV7-9	TRBD1	15	CASSQMGQKTYEQYF
TRBJ2-1	TRBV27	TRBD2	15	CASSFHIGGVGEQFF
TRBJ2-1	TRBV9	TRBD2	18	CASSSIQIASGRYNEQFF
TRBJ2-5	TRBV4-3	TRBD1	15	CASSRWTGSQETQYF
TRBJ1-2	TRBV5-6	TRBD1	13	CASSPGQGAGYTF
TRBJ1-1	TRBV4-2	-	12	CASSQVSTEAFF
TRBJ1-1	TRBV30	-	11	CAWGWGTEAFF
TRBJ2-1	TRBV7-6	TRBD1	15	CASSPSPTGGHEQFF
TRBJ2-1	TRBV27	TRBD1	15	CASSSRTGGYNEQFF
TRBJ2-7	TRBV9	-	14	CASGPTWEAYEQYF
TRBJ1-1	TRBV7-6	-	13	CASSLEVVTEAFF
TRBJ1-1	TRBV7-3	-	12	CASSPTGGEAFF
TRBJ2-5	TRBV7-9	-	13	CASSIRRQETQYF
TRBJ2-7	TRBV2	-	12	CASSEGRNEQYF
TRBJ1-6	TRBV28	TRBD1	15	CASSLWDRGRAPLHF
TRBJ2-7	TRBV19	TRBD1	14	CASSRWDRGSEQYF
TRBJ2-5	TRBV7-8	-	18	CASSLNVGGVLYQETQYF
TRBJ1-1	TRBV9	-	14	CASSVGTKNTEAFF
TRBJ2-1	TRBV7-8	TRBD1	17	CASSLMTGTGAGDEQFF
TRBJ1-5	TRBV28	-	13	CASSHVRNQPQHF
TRBJ2-7	TRBV7-3	-	13	CASSQGPGYEQYF
TRBJ1-1	TRBV7-9	TRBD1	13	CASSSSDRGSAFF
TRBJ2-2	TRBV5-1	TRBD1	14	CARAGQGGGGELFF
TRBJ1-2	TRBV28	-	13	CASSFTVPYGYTF
TRBJ2-7	TRBV7-9	TRBD1	14	CASSLMTGAYEQYF
TRBJ1-6	TRBV4-1	TRBD1	15	CASSQGDRGMSPLHF
TRBJ2-7	TRBV19	TRBD2	15	CASSTVQRGGYEQYF
TRBJ2-7	TRBV29-1	-	15	CSALFPSTWQGEQYF
TRBJ2-1	TRBV13	-	15	CASSLVYRDLHEQFF
TRBJ1-1	TRBV5-1	-	14	CASSLALMNTEAFF
TRBJ2-3	TRBV7-7	-	18	CASSLAPYRERGTDTQYF
TRBJ2-1	TRBV6-6	TRBD2	15	CASSLAGGPYNEQFF
TRBJ2-1	TRBV7-8	TRBD2	20	CASSPKVPLAGGLYYNEQFF
TRBJ2-3	TRBV28	-	15	CASSLRSGSTDTQYF
TRBJ1-1	TRBV2	-	16	CASSAVGAPMNTEAFF
TRBJ1-3	TRBV28	-	16	CASSLKLYHPGNTIYF